A single sample is the source of the 19 T cell receptor beta chains below, sequenced in a study of T cells after yellow fever vaccination. One entry per CDR3 protein, called by TCRdb with MiXCR from the 5' RACE reads. The profile shows 85,000 to 100,000 distinct CDR3 sequences, approximately 5.5% of them singletons. Sequenced material: CD8+ T cells sorted from PBMCs, taken 10 days after the yellow fever booster vaccination. All receptors come from a young man who received the YFV17D yellow fever vaccine.

This clonotype was detected a few times. The chain employs TRBV6-1 and TRBJ1-6, with a tentative D call TRBD1 (5 bases). Trimming left V 0 bases short and J 7 bases short, with 16 bases between. Germline CDR1 and CDR2: MNHNS and SASEGT. This CDR3 is 17 amino acids long. CDR3 nucleotide sequence: TGTGCCAGCAGTGAAGCAACGGGACCCGCATCGAATTCACCCCTCCACTTT. Amino acids: CASSEATGPASNSPLHF.

The CDR3 sequence: CASSLAATSPGELFF. The CDR3 DNA reads TGTGCCAGCAGCTTAGCTGCTACTTCTCCCGGGGAGCTGTTTTTT. This chain links TRBV13 with TRBJ2-2, with D unresolved. CDR3 length: 15 residues. The V gene's germline CDR1 is PRHDT and CDR2 FYEKMQ (reference sequence). Between the trimmed V and J ends, which lost 1 base and 6 bases, there was a span of 12 bases.

The chain combines TRBV24-1 with TRBJ1-5; D remains ambiguous. This CDR3 is 10 amino acids long. Germline-derived CDR1 and CDR2 are KGHDR and SFDVKD. The germline V and J ends were trimmed by 9 bases and 5 bases, with 4 bases remaining between them. CDR3 coding DNA: TGTGCCACCCTATATCAGCCCCAGCATTTT. This translates into CATLYQPQHF.

This clonotype was picked up a small number of times. The chain carries TRBV12-3 or TRBV12-4 and TRBJ2-2; perhaps D is TRBD1 or TRBD2 (5 bases each). The CDR3 consists of 14 residues. V lost 8 bases and J 5 bases, leaving 15 bases between the germline ends. CDR3: CASGPYGGTGELFF. DNA of the CDR3: TGTGCCAGCGGTCCTTATGGGGGAACCGGGGAGCTGTTTTTT.

In this sample, this clonotype turned up a few times. The chain is built from TRBV18 and TRBJ2-7, with 10 nucleotides matching TRBD1. V shed 5 bases and J 6 bases; nucleotides not matched to a gene: 10. This CDR3 is 15 amino acids long. CDR1 and CDR2 from the germline V gene are KGHSH and LQKENI. The DNA of the CDR3 is TGTGCCAGCTCAATTAGGGACAGGGGCCGTCTCGAGCAGTACTTC. Amino acid sequence: CASSIRDRGRLEQYF. The full variable domain, in which reference TRBV18 and TRBJ2-7 provide the parts outside the CDR3, is NAGVMQNPRHLVRRRGQEARLRCSPMKGHSHVYWYRQLPEEGLKFMVYLQKENIIDESGMPKERFSAEFPKEGPSILRIQQVVRGDSAAYFCASSIRDRGRLEQYFGPGTRLTVT.

V usage is TRBV20-1 and J usage is TRBJ2-1, with D perhaps matching TRBD2 (5 bases). The CDR3 loop spans 15 amino acids. Trimming shortened V by 1 base and J by 1 base, and 11 bases separated the two germline ends. CDR1 is DFQATT, CDR2 SNEGSKA, per germline (reference sequence). The chain's CDR3 is CSARGERASYNEQFF. The CDR3 nucleotides read TGCAGTGCTAGAGGCGAGAGGGCATCCTACAATGAGCAGTTCTTC.

This clonotype was picked up a small number of times. The chain couples TRBV7-9 to TRBJ2-1; no clear D gene. V dropped 6 bases and J dropped 7 bases, with 10 bases sitting between them. Per the germline V gene, CDR1 is SEHNR and CDR2 is FQNEAQ (reference sequence). The CDR3 runs 12 residues. Here the CDR3 DNA reads TGTGCCAGCAGGGTCCAAGGGAATGAGCAGTTCTTC. Protein: CASRVQGNEQFF.

The chain has TRBV4-1 and TRBJ2-2; D ambiguous. V was cut by 4 bases and J by 2 bases, with 14 bases left in between. The CDR3 extends over 16 amino acids. Germline CDR1 is MGHRA and CDR2 is YSYEKL. The CDR3 is CASSPETVDNTGELFF. Here the CDR3 DNA reads TGCGCCAGCAGCCCGGAGACGGTTGATAACACCGGGGAGCTGTTTTTT.

The table lists this clonotype with many counts. The chain recombines TRBV4-3 with TRBJ1-5; 10 bases match TRBD1. Germline-derived CDR1 and CDR2 are LGHNA and YSLEER. V lost 0 bases and J lost 7; bases outside the gene matches: 3. This CDR3 region has 15 residues. CDR3 in DNA: TGCGCCAGCAGCCAAGACTGGACAGGGGGGCAGCCCCAGCATTTT. This sequence encodes CASSQDWTGGQPQHF.

This clonotype has ten or more counts. V gene TRBV7-8 combines with J gene TRBJ1-5; 7 positions match TRBD1. Germline-derived CDR1 and CDR2 are SGHVS and FQNEAQ. The CDR3 extends over 13 amino acids. After removal of 2 bases from V and 7 bases from J, the junction contained 2 bases not matched to a gene. The CDR3 sequence is CASSLWTGQPQHF. Written as DNA, the CDR3 is TGTGCCAGCAGCTTATGGACAGGCCAGCCCCAGCATTTT.

This clonotype showed up many times. The V call is TRBV28, the J call TRBJ2-7; 8 positions agree with TRBD1. Germline V gives CDR1 MDHEN, CDR2 SYDVKM. The CDR3 spans 13 residues. Trimming cost V 2 bases and J 5 bases; bases outside gene matches: 2. The CDR3 DNA follows: TGTGCCAGCAGTTTAGGACAGGGAGACGAGCAGTACGTC. It codes for CASSLGQGDEQYV.

This clonotype was seen ten or more times. The CDR3 DNA reads TGTGCCAGCCGCGGAGCCAAAAACATTCAGTACTTC. Amino acids: CASRGAKNIQYF. The chain is built from TRBV12-3 or TRBV12-4 and TRBJ2-4, with D unclear. The CDR3 sequence is 12 residues long. Trimming took 8 bases from V and 0 from J, leaving 5 bases between them.

The V call is TRBV5-4, the J call TRBJ2-3; D uncertain. The CDR3 is made up of 12 amino acids. From germline, CDR1 is SGHNT and CDR2 YYREEE (reference sequence). V shed 4 bases and J shed 2 bases, with 5 bases lying between them. The CDR3 region has the DNA TGTGCCAGCAGCGAATTCACAGATACGCAGTATTTT. Amino acid sequence: CASSEFTDTQYF.

Ten or more counts support this clonotype. V usage is TRBV15 and J usage is TRBJ2-7; perhaps TRBD1 as D (5 bases). This CDR3 region has 13 residues. Germline V CDR1 and CDR2: LNHNV, YYDKDF (reference sequence). Trimming shortened V by 6 bases and J by 9 bases, and 18 bases separated the two germline ends. CDR3 loop: CATSTGFGFGQYV. The CDR3 region has the DNA TGTGCCACCAGTACAGGTTTTGGTTTCGGGCAGTACGTC.

The chain is built from TRBV5-1 and TRBJ1-1, with TRBD1 matching over 9 bases. Germline CDR1 is SGHRS and CDR2 is YFSETQ. The CDR3 extends over 14 amino acids. V was clipped by 5 bases and J by 3 bases; unmatched bases: 5. The CDR3 reads CASSPQGADTEAFF. The CDR3 DNA is TGCGCCAGCAGTCCACAGGGGGCTGACACTGAAGCTTTCTTT.

The table lists this clonotype with many counts. The chain uses TRBV6-6 and TRBJ1-3; 8 bases match TRBD1. This CDR3 contains 14 residues. V was pared by 5 bases and J by 4 bases, with 4 bases of the junction left unmatched. The germline CDR1 and CDR2 sequences are MNHNY and SVGAGI (reference sequence). The CDR3 spells CASSQGAEGNTIYF. The CDR3 nucleotides are TGTGCCAGCAGTCAGGGGGCGGAAGGAAACACCATATATTTT.

This clonotype is medium-sized by share. Here the CDR3 reads CASSLVMEAGTDTQYF. In DNA, the CDR3 is TGTGCCAGCAGCTTAGTTATGGAGGCTGGCACAGATACGCAGTATTTT. The gene calls are TRBV7-9 and TRBJ2-3; possible D gene TRBD2, 5 bases. The V end was cut by 1 base, the J end by 1 base, with 12 bases between. The germline V gene encodes CDR1 SEHNR and CDR2 FQNEAQ (reference sequence). CDR3 size: 16 residues.

The rearrangement links TRBV6-1 to TRBJ2-1; maybe TRBD2 (7 bases). V was pared by 4 bases and J by 6 bases, with 13 bases between. CDR1 and CDR2 (germline): MNHNS, SASEGT. CDR3 size: 14 residues. DNA for the CDR3: TGTGCCAGCAGTGCGGGGGGCCGACGCAATGAGCAGTTCTTC. This codes for CASSAGGRRNEQFF.

This rearrangement joins TRBV20-1 to TRBJ1-1; TRBD1 might be the D (6 bases). Looked up from germline, CDR1 is DFQATT and CDR2 is SNEGSKA (reference sequence). The V end lost 1 base, the J end lost 6 bases, and 15 bases lay between the germline ends. The CDR3 runs to 14 residues. The CDR3 here is CSARAPDSFSEAFF. CDR3 bases: TGCAGTGCTAGAGCCCCGGACAGTTTCTCTGAAGCTTTCTTT.